Listed below are T cell receptor beta chains from one sample, sequenced in a study of shared clonotypes between healthy human individuals. Sequencing used immunoSEQ multiplex PCR; TCRdb keeps in-frame clones, though not all of them. The repertoire holds some 1,900,000 clones, just under 95% seen once, with more than 0.9% in the top ten. The source material was naive CD8+ T cells sorted from blood. The receptors come from a man between 18 and 35 years old in good health. CDR3s include the opening cysteine and the closing phenylalanine or tryptophan. A D gene is named only where the DNA matches it firmly. Not all rows give a size; the values are once, few, many and, for expanded clones, a class.

cdr3_nt	cdr3_aa	d_call	j_call	clone_size	v_call
TGTGCCTGGAGTGTAATAGGGCGGAGGGACTATGGCTACACCTTC	CAWSVIGRRDYGYTF	-	TRBJ1-2	-	TRBV30
TGTGCCAGCAGCGGCGAAGTACAGGGGGGCGTTGAAGCTTTCTTT	CASSGEVQGGVEAFF	TRBD1	TRBJ1-1	-	TRBV5-4
TGTGCCAGCAGTTACTCGAGGATGGGGCGGGATTCACCCCTCCACTTT	CASSYSRMGRDSPLHF	-	TRBJ1-6	-	TRBV6-5
TGTGCCAGCAGCCATCGGACAGGGTGGGAACCAAATGGCTACACCTTC	CASSHRTGWEPNGYTF	TRBD1	TRBJ1-2	once	TRBV7-2
TGTGCCAGCAGCTCGACAGGGTTCGGGGAGCTGTTTTTT	CASSSTGFGELFF	TRBD1	TRBJ2-2	-	TRBV13
TGTGCCAGCAGCGTAGCGGCGGCCAATACCAATGAGCAGTTCTTC	CASSVAAANTNEQFF	-	TRBJ2-1	-	TRBV9
TGTGCCAGCAGCGGGGAGGGGGGACAGGTCCAAGAGACCCAGTACTTC	CASSGEGGQVQETQYF	-	TRBJ2-5	-	TRBV9
TGTGCCAGCAGCGTAGGCGGGACAGTCCCCTACGAGCAGTACTTC	CASSVGGTVPYEQYF	-	TRBJ2-7	-	TRBV9
TGTGCCAGCAGCTCCCTATTGAGACAGGGAAGCACAGATACGCAGTATTTT	CASSSLLRQGSTDTQYF	TRBD1	TRBJ2-3	-	TRBV13
TGTGCCAGCAGCTTCCTCGGAGGAGCAACTAATGAAAAACTGTTTTTT	CASSFLGGATNEKLFF	-	TRBJ1-4	-	TRBV7-9
TGTGCCAGCACGGGGGGCCCGATGGAGACCCAGTACTTC	CASTGGPMETQYF	-	TRBJ2-5	-	TRBV2
TGTGCCAGCAGCCGCCTGATGGGACAGAACTATGGCTACACCTTC	CASSRLMGQNYGYTF	TRBD1	TRBJ1-2	-	TRBV13
TGCGCCAGCAGCTTGGGGCTAGCGGGAGCCTACAATGAGCAGTTCTTC	CASSLGLAGAYNEQFF	TRBD2	TRBJ2-1	-	TRBV5-1
TGCAGCGTGCGACCGGAACCCTTGAATGAGCAGTTCTTC	CSVRPEPLNEQFF	-	TRBJ2-1	-	TRBV29-1
TGTGCCAGCAGTTTAATGTTAAGGTCTGGGGGAAGCACAGATACGCAGTATTTT	CASSLMLRSGGSTDTQYF	-	TRBJ2-3	-	TRBV28
TGTGCCAGTCGGGTATATGGGGAAGATGGCTACACCTTC	CASRVYGEDGYTF	-	TRBJ1-2	-	TRBV19
TGTGCCAGCAGTGTACTCCATGGACAGGTGAACACTGAAGCTTTCTTT	CASSVLHGQVNTEAFF	TRBD1	TRBJ1-1	-	TRBV11-2
TGTGCCAGCAGTTTAGGGACAAATGTCCGGGAGCTGTTTTTT	CASSLGTNVRELFF	-	TRBJ2-2	-	TRBV27
TGTGCCAGCAGCCCATTCGACAGGGCTCAAGAGACCCAGTACTTC	CASSPFDRAQETQYF	TRBD1	TRBJ2-5	-	TRBV7-9
TGTGCCGTCCGCGGTCAGGGGGCAGGGGAGCAGTACTTC	CAVRGQGAGEQYF	TRBD1	TRBJ2-7	-	TRBV7-9
TGTGCCAGCAGCCAACTAGCGGGAGGTTCAAATGAGCAGTTCTTC	CASSQLAGGSNEQFF	TRBD2	TRBJ2-1	-	TRBV7-9
TGTGCCAGCAGCCCGTCTACAGCGGGGGATCTGAATGAGCAGTTCTTC	CASSPSTAGDLNEQFF	TRBD2	TRBJ2-1	-	TRBV4-2
TGTGCCAGCACCCTGGGGGGGAACACTGAAGCTTTCTTT	CASTLGGNTEAFF	-	TRBJ1-1	-	TRBV2
TGTGCCAGCAGCTTTGGGACAGGTCTAATGAACACTGAAGCTTTCTTT	CASSFGTGLMNTEAFF	TRBD1	TRBJ1-1	-	TRBV7-9
TGTGCCAGCAGCTTTGGGTCTGGAAACACCATATATTTT	CASSFGSGNTIYF	-	TRBJ1-3	once	TRBV11-3
TGTGCCTGGAGTGTGTTAGCAGAGCAGTTCTTC	CAWSVLAEQFF	-	TRBJ2-1	-	TRBV30
TGTGCCAGCAGCTATGGACAGGGCGACTATGGCTACACCTTC	CASSYGQGDYGYTF	TRBD1	TRBJ1-2	-	TRBV5-6